This record covers a single TCR beta chain. What it recognizes is unknown. Measured with immunoSEQ multiplex PCR; TCRdb has only the in-frame clones, and not every one. The sample consists of about 220,000 clones, approximately 88% of them appearing once. Indicated treatment: approximately 18 received Ad26.COV2.S at low or high dose, single or two shots; 5 received placebo; per-sample allocation not given. It was on day 63 after the first vaccine or placebo injection that samples were taken. As its vector, the vaccine had Ad26, which expressed Wuhan-strain SARS-CoV-2 spike. The sample belongs to a study of Ad26.COV2.S vaccination and SARS-CoV-2 variants. Across the study: In the COV1001 trial, the donor was in the Ad26.COV2.S arm. Intramuscular Ad26.COV2.S doses were given once or twice, 56 days apart. General observations from the study: Vaccine recipients showed a spike-specific TCR breadth that was higher than in placebo recipients.

This CDR3 is 17 amino acids long. The V segment lost 4 bases and the J segment 5 bases; nucleotides outside the gene matches: 14. The germline V gene encodes CDR1 SGHNT and CDR2 YYREEE (reference sequence). This receptor was taken from a person between 18 and 65 years old who received the Ad26.COV2.S COVID-19 vaccine or a placebo. The rearrangement links TRBV5-4 to TRBJ2-2, with 7 bases lining up with TRBD1. The sequenced sample was peripheral blood, obtained in a trial of Ad26.COV2.S vaccine versus placebo. In nucleotides, the CDR3 is TGTGCCAGCAGCCCCTCTAAGAAGGGGGCTGTGACCGGGGAGCTGTTTTTT. Translation gives CASSPSKKGAVTGELFF.